This T cell receptor (beta chain) stems from a study of T-cell reconstitution after alpha-beta-depleted transplantation in children. General study results and limits: After transplant, at about two months, alpha-beta T cells were reportedly derived from several hundred expanded graft clones.

In germline, CDR1 is SEHNR, CDR2 FQNEAQ (reference sequence). This CDR3 is built from 13 residues. With 6 bases clipped from V and 6 bases from J, the junction kept 8 bases outside the gene matches. With regard to this clonotype: What it binds is not known.

Preparation of the TCRbeta library involved a method that used unique molecular identifiers. TCRdb re-called the PCR reads with MiXCR, one entry per CDR3 protein. The sample includes some 200,000 distinct CDR3 sequences, approximately 8.4% seen only once; the top ten take 35% to 45%. This TCR was recovered from a male patient aged 2 to 9 who had a stem cell transplant for acute myeloid leukemia, so the T cells may come from the graft donor. The genes are TRBV7-9 and TRBJ2-7; 7 bases align to TRBD1. Source: PBMCs, mostly from graft donor cells, taken 360 days after TCRalphabeta/CD19-depleted stem cell transplant. The CDR3 DNA is TGTGCCAGCAGGTACAGGACAGGCCTCGAGCAGTACTTC. The encoded protein is CASRYRTGLEQYF.